This T cell receptor (beta chain) was sequenced for a study of T cell changes during pregnancy in multiple sclerosis (dated by TCRdb to the late 2010s). In terms of the full investigation: In women with multiple sclerosis, the researchers looked at how the T cell repertoire shifted as pregnancy progressed.

Note on this clone: Its antigen is unknown. The record has no base qualities; no much larger clone is one base away.

Trimming removed 2 bases from V and 4 bases from J, leaving 14 bases between the germline ends. Spanning cysteine to phenylalanine, the CDR3 consists of 15 amino acids. Only the CDR3 DNA is retained, 45 bases long and in frame from the first base. The germline V gene encodes CDR1 LGHNA and CDR2 YSLEER. The library was prepared using the immunoSEQ multiplex PCR assay. What TCRdb holds here is the immuneACCESS table cut down to in-frame rearrangements. Part of the clones is not present; checked against another copy, under half of the missing clones reflect an unresolved V gene, and the others are unexplained. Counted in this sample were tens of thousands of clones; roughly 90% of them appeared once. The ten largest account for about 2.5% of the sample.

The receptor chain draws on TRBV4-3 and TRBJ1-1; matching of 6 bases hints at TRBD1 as the D gene. Sequencing used peripheral blood, obtained in the first trimester of pregnancy. The origin of this receptor is a female donor with multiple sclerosis, enrolled in a pregnancy study. The sequenced DNA is TGCGCCAGCAGCCAATTGACAGGTGCGGCCACTGAAGCTTTCTTT. Its product reads: CASSQLTGAATEAFF.